The following is a TCR beta chain sequence with its context. Measured with immunoSEQ multiplex PCR; TCRdb has only the in-frame clones, and not every one. The sample yields roughly 80,000 clones, 90% to 95% seen once. This sample was taken from a study of brain T cells in children with intractable seizures. CDR1 and CDR2 (germline): SGHVS, FQNEAQ. V lost 1 base to trimming and J lost 2 bases, with 7 bases between them. CDR3 size: 14 residues. The source was peripheral blood, collected at surgery. The receptor comes from a boy less than two years old with tuberous sclerosis and intractable seizures. The chain recombines TRBV7-8 with TRBJ2-3; D is undetermined. The CDR3 coding sequence is TGTGCCAGCAGCTTAGAGGACCTCACAGATACGCAGTATTTT. Translation gives CASSLEDLTDTQYF. Full variable domain (missing parts from reference TRBV7-8 and TRBJ2-3): GAGVSQSPRYKVAKRGQDVALRCDPISGHVSLFWYQQALGQGPEFLTYFQNEAQLDKSGLPSDRFFAERPEGSVSTLKIQRTQQEDSAVYLCASSLEDLTDTQYFGPGTRLTVL.